The rows below give T cell receptor beta chains drawn from one sample of a study of blood T cell dynamics during melanoma immunotherapy. Generated by immunoSEQ multiplex PCR, the TCRdb table keeps only in-frame clones and is missing some. The data show about 7,000 clones, approximately 80% seen once. Material: blood, obtained from a patient treated with checkpoint blockade. The origin of the receptors is a human donor with melanoma. Some clones in this sample may be carry-over from other donors' samples. CDR3s include the opening cysteine and the closing phenylalanine or tryptophan. Fields, in order: V gene, clone size, J gene, D gene, CDR3 length, CDR3 DNA, CDR3 protein. The D gene is left open where the match is weak. A row's size may be missing; if present it is once, few, many or a size class.

>TRBV19|-|TRBJ1-5|-|16
TGTGCCACGAGGAAAAGGACCAGACAGGGCAATCAGCCCCAGCATTTT
CATRKRTRQGNQPQHF
>TRBV10-2|-|TRBJ2-3|-|15
TGCGCCAGCAGTGATCCTTCGGGTGGCACAGATACGCAGTATTTT
CASSDPSGGTDTQYF
>TRBV30|-|TRBJ1-1|TRBD1|14
TGTGCCTGGAACCTGGGACAGGTGAACACTGAAGCTTTCTTT
CAWNLGQVNTEAFF
>TRBV5-8|-|TRBJ1-2|-|15
TGTGCCAGCAGCTTGGTACACAGGGTAATGGATGGCTACACCTTC
CASSLVHRVMDGYTF
>TRBV27|few|TRBJ1-6|TRBD1|14
TGTGCCAGCCACGGGACAGGGTTTTCTTCACCCCTCCACTTT
CASHGTGFSSPLHF
>TRBV7-8|once|TRBJ1-2|-|14
TGTGCCAGCAGTTTCGACTTCGACCGAGCGGGCTACACCTTC
CASSFDFDRAGYTF
>TRBV5-1|-|TRBJ2-7|TRBD2|16
TGCGCCAGCAGCCTCCAAACTAGCGGGGGGACCTACGAGCAGTACTTC
CASSLQTSGGTYEQYF
>TRBV14|-|TRBJ2-4|-|13
TGTGCCAGCAGCCAAACAGGGAAAAACATTCAGTACTTC
CASSQTGKNIQYF
>TRBV21-1|-|TRBJ1-1|-|17
TGTGCCAGCAGCAAAGCGGGGGATGGGGATTTGAACGCTGAAGCTTTCTTT
CASSKAGDGDLNAEAFF
>TRBV6-5|-|TRBJ1-6|TRBD1|15
TGTGCCAGCAGACCCCCGGGACAGGGTTTAGGTCCCCTCCACTTT
CASRPPGQGLGPLHF
>TRBV11-1|-|TRBJ2-7|-|15
TGTGCCAGCAGCACAGGGGCGGGAAGCTTCGACGAGCAGTACTTC
CASSTGAGSFDEQYF
>TRBV19|-|TRBJ1-3|-|13
TGTGCCAGTAGTACAACAACAGGAAACACCATATATTTT
CASSTTTGNTIYF
>TRBV11-2|once|TRBJ2-1|-|15
TGTGCCAGCAGCTTGGGCCTAGCAGCCTCCAATGAGCAGTTCTTC
CASSLGLAASNEQFF
>TRBV7-9|-|TRBJ1-6|-|15
TGTGCCAGCAGCTTAGAGCAGGGATGGAATTCACCCCTCCACTTT
CASSLEQGWNSPLHF
>TRBV18|-|TRBJ2-6|-|15
TGTGCCAGCTCCCCCGACAACTCTGGGGCCAACGTCCTGACTTTC
CASSPDNSGANVLTF
>TRBV7-9|-|TRBJ2-7|TRBD2|14
TGTGCCAGCAGCTTAGTAAGCGGGAGCTACGAGCAGTACTTC
CASSLVSGSYEQYF
>TRBV14|-|TRBJ1-1|-|13
TGTGCCAGCAGCTCGGATATGAACACTGAAGCTTTCTTT
CASSSDMNTEAFF
>TRBV2|-|TRBJ2-3|TRBD2|15
TGTGCCAGCAGGACCGGACTAGCGGGGCAAGATACGCAGTATTTT
CASRTGLAGQDTQYF
>TRBV29-1|-|TRBJ2-7|TRBD1|13
TGCAGCGTCTCCGGGACAGGGTCCTACGAGCAGTACTTC
CSVSGTGSYEQYF
>TRBV5-1|-|TRBJ2-7|-|15
TGCGCCAGCAGCTTGGATGCGGCAGGACTCTACGAGCAGTACTTC
CASSLDAAGLYEQYF
>TRBV14|-|TRBJ1-2|-|15
TGTGCCAGCAGCCAAGCCGGGACCTCCCACTATGGCTACACCTTC
CASSQAGTSHYGYTF
>TRBV19|-|TRBJ2-6|-|16
TGTGCCAGTAGTAATGTCAAGGGTTCTGGGGCCAACGTCCTGACTTTC
CASSNVKGSGANVLTF
>TRBV7-9|-|TRBJ2-7|TRBD1|16
TGTGCCAGCAGCTCGGGACAGGGAGGTAGTAACTACGAGCAGTACTTC
CASSSGQGGSNYEQYF
>TRBV7-9|-|TRBJ1-2|-|17
TGTGCCAGCAGCCTCCCCATTATGGACAATTTGTTTGATGGCTACACCTTC
CASSLPIMDNLFDGYTF